This TCR beta chain appears in the sequencing data of a study of response to subunit inactivated influenza vaccine. TCRdb reanalysed the RT-PCR reads using MiXCR and keeps one entry per CDR3 protein. The data contain some 550,000 distinct CDR3 sequences, approximately 24% of them singletons. Only a few counts were recorded for this clonotype. The CDR3 contains 15 residues. Per the germline V gene, CDR1 is MNHNS and CDR2 is SASEGT. V lost 4 bases, J lost 9 bases, and 8 bases stayed unmatched. These data are also associated with another study on T cells expressing NK-cell markers. From that paper: With UMIs, 5'RACE template switching was used to make TCR beta cDNA. Sorted CD3+CD56-NKG2C+, CD3+CD56+NKG2C+ and CD3+CD56+NKG2C- T cells supplied the TCR beta repertoires. Sorting was limited to alpha-beta TCR-expressing T cells with an anti-gamma-delta TCR antibody in several experiments. CD8+ T cells in a handful of donors included dominant NKG2C+ clonotypes at about 1.0-7.5%. Expanded NKG2C+ T cell clones had unclear HCMV specificity.

The TCR comes from a man aged 50-60 years who received an inactivated influenza vaccine. This specimen consisted of CD4+ T cells sorted from PBMCs, obtained roughly 12 days after vaccination. J is TRBJ1-4 and V is TRBV6-1; 10 bases are a match to TRBD1. CDR3 in amino acids: CASSGIPGQGKKLFF. The CDR3 DNA follows: TGTGCCAGCAGTGGGATCCCGGGACAGGGGAAAAAACTGTTTTTT.